This TCR beta chain was sequenced during a study of cytomegalovirus exposure and HLA in healthy donors. Study-wide background: In a later analysis, it was reported that the roughly 120 validation repertoires had been produced on the same platform as the roughly 610 repertoires belonging to the first cohort.

This table comes from immunoSEQ multiplex PCR, and its TCRdb copy is limited to in-frame clones, with some not included. This table has some 180,000 clones, approximately 86% appearing once. Sequenced: PBMCs. This receptor was identified in a man younger than 40 in good health and CMV-seropositive.

The CDR3 spells CSVERTDTYEQYF. In DNA form, the CDR3 reads TGCAGCGTTGAACGAACCGACACCTACGAGCAGTACTTC. The V call is TRBV29-1, the J call TRBJ2-7; D is unresolved. The CDR3 has 13 amino acids. The V gene's germline CDR1 is SQVTM and CDR2 ANQGSEA. Between the trimmed V and J ends, which lost 2 bases and 2 bases, there was a span of 10 bases.